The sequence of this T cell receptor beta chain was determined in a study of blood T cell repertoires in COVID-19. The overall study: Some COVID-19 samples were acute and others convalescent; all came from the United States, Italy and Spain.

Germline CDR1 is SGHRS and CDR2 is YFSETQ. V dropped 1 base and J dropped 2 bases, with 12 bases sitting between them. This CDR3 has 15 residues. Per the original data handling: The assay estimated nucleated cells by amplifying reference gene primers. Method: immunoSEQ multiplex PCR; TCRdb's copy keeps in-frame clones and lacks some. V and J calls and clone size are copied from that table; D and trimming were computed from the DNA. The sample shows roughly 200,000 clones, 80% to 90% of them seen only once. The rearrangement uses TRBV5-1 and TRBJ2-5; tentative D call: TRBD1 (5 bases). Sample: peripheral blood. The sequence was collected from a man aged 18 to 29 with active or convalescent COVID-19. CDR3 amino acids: CASSLSRAVQETQYF. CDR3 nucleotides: TGCGCCAGCAGCTTGTCCAGGGCAGTTCAAGAGACCCAGTACTTC.